A single sample gave rise to the 26 T cell receptor beta chains below, sequenced in a study of vaccination and CD4 T cells after COVID-19. The Oncomine TCR Beta short-read assay sequenced DNA from cultured CD4+ T cells. TCRdb recomputed calls from the PCR reads with MiXCR, one row per CDR3 protein. The table records around 20,000 distinct CDR3 sequences, less than 50% of them present only once. Treatment reported: approximately nine-day PBMC culture with coronavirus spike peptide pools or control peptides (ViraFEST assay). These receptors lack a known antigen. Sequenced input: CD4+ T cells from blood, cultured in vitro. The receptors stem from a human donor who had recovered from COVID-19.

This clonotype was counted between two and nine times. The CDR3 is CASSFTVTDTQYF. CDR3 bases: TGTGCCAGCAGTTTCACCGTCACAGATACGCAGTATTTT. The V gene is TRBV27, the J gene TRBJ2-3; no reliable D call. CDR1 is MNHEY, CDR2 SMNVEV, per germline (reference sequence). The CDR3 has 13 amino acids. V lost 3 bases and J 2 bases, leaving 6 bases between the germline ends.

This clonotype was observed a few times. CDR3: CASSPWTGGNQPQHF. For the CDR3, the DNA is TGTGCCAGCAGTCCATGGACAGGGGGCAATCAGCCCCAGCATTTT. The chain recombines TRBV27 with TRBJ1-5; 9 bases match TRBD1. This CDR3 is 15 amino acids long. The V gene's germline CDR1 is MNHEY and CDR2 SMNVEV (reference sequence). Germline trimming cut 5 bases from V and 2 bases from J; bases unmatched to any gene: 4.

The chain combines TRBV2 with TRBJ2-1; no firm D call. Germline loops: CDR1 SNHLY, CDR2 FYNNEI. Trimming took off 6 bases at V and 0 bases at J, with 12 bases between the two ends. The CDR3 has 15 amino acids. The CDR3 sequence: CASRETPNSYNEQFF. The DNA for the CDR3 is TGTGCCAGCAGGGAGACACCTAACTCCTACAATGAGCAGTTCTTC. The full variable domain, in which reference TRBV2 and TRBJ2-1 provide the parts outside the CDR3, is EPEVTQTPSHQVTQMGQEVILRCVPISNHLYFYWYRQILGQKVEFLVSFYNNEISEKSEIFDDQFSVERPDGSNFTLKIRSTKLEDSAMYFCASRETPNSYNEQFFGPGTRLTVL.

This clonotype came up a few times. This chain connects TRBV6-1 to TRBJ2-5; no definite D call. V was shortened by 5 bases and J by 3 bases, with 10 bases between the two germline ends. Per the germline V gene, CDR1 is MNHNS and CDR2 is SASEGT. The CDR3 sequence is 13 residues long. For the CDR3, the DNA is TGTGCCAGCAGTCCGGTTATAAAAGAGACCCAGTACTTC. This sequence encodes CASSPVIKETQYF.

This clonotype occurred a few times. This sequence joins TRBV20-1 and TRBJ1-5; TRBD1 might be the D (5 bases). Trimming removed 6 bases at V and 6 bases at J, with 12 bases between. The germline gives CDR1 DFQATT, CDR2 SNEGSKA (reference sequence). CDR3 length equals 12 residues. CDR3 residues: CSASRAPQPQHF. As DNA, the CDR3 is TGCAGTGCCTCCAGGGCTCCTCAGCCCCAGCATTTT.

The chain combines TRBV20-1 with TRBJ1-5, with D perhaps TRBD1 (6 bases). The V gene's germline CDR1 is DFQATT and CDR2 SNEGSKA (reference sequence). Trimming stripped 3 bases from V and 7 bases from J, with 13 bases between. This CDR3 has 13 residues. Written as DNA, the CDR3 is TGCAGTGCTAGCCCACAGGGAGGCCAGCCCCAGCATTTT. This sequence encodes CSASPQGGQPQHF.

In DNA form, the CDR3 reads TGTGCCAGCAGTCCCGACCCCCTCATACGGGGCTACACCTTC. It specifies CASSPDPLIRGYTF. V gene TRBV5-5 combines with J gene TRBJ1-2; D is unresolved. Trimming stripped 5 bases from V and 8 bases from J, with 19 bases between. This CDR3 is 14 amino acids long. Germline CDR1 and CDR2: SGHKS and YYEKEE (reference sequence).

The rearrangement joins TRBV19 to TRBJ2-2, with TRBD2 as a possible D gene (6 bases). The ends were cut back, 7 bases at V and 7 bases at J, with 19 bases in the middle. This CDR3 has 15 amino acids. Germline CDR1 reads LNHDA; CDR2 reads SQIVND (reference sequence). CDR3 sequence (DNA): TGTGCCAGTATGTTATTGCGGGATCAAGGCGGGGAGCTGTTTTTT. Its translation is CASMLLRDQGGELFF.

The table lists this clonotype with a few counts. This chain connects TRBV24-1 to TRBJ2-7; D might be TRBD1 or TRBD2, each matching 5 bases. Germline CDR1 and CDR2: KGHDR and SFDVKD. V was pared by 0 bases and J by 3 bases, with 20 bases between. This CDR3 comprises 18 residues. CDR3 residues: CATSDLPGTVGPDYEQYF. CDR3 nucleotide sequence: TGTGCCACCAGTGATTTGCCCGGGACGGTCGGGCCAGACTACGAGCAGTACTTC.

The CDR3 nucleotides read TGTGCCAGCAGTTCCCCGGGGACTGGGGCCAACGTCCTGACTTTC. Translating it yields CASSSPGTGANVLTF. This sequence joins TRBV28 and TRBJ2-6, with D possibly being TRBD2 (5 bases). The germline V and J ends were trimmed by 4 bases and 2 bases, with 9 bases remaining between them. The CDR3 loop spans 15 amino acids. Germline values: CDR1 MDHEN, CDR2 SYDVKM.

This clonotype has more than one count but fewer than ten. The chain carries TRBV6-5 and TRBJ1-2; D uncertain. This CDR3 has 13 amino acids. V lost 2 bases and J 5 bases, leaving 9 bases between the germline ends. CDR1 MNHEY and CDR2 SVGAGI come from the germline V gene. Here the CDR3 DNA reads TGTGCCAGCAGTTACATCCTGGGGTATGGCTACACCTTC. It is translated as CASSYILGYGYTF.

The chain links TRBV20-1 to TRBJ2-3; 9 nucleotides align to TRBD1. Germline-derived CDR1 and CDR2 are DFQATT and SNEGSKA (reference sequence). This CDR3 is built from 15 residues. Germline trimming cut 0 bases from V and 9 bases from J; bases unmatched to any gene: 10. CDR3 loop: CSARDRGQGTGTQYF. In DNA, the CDR3 is TGCAGTGCTAGAGATCGGGGACAGGGAACGGGGACGCAGTATTTT.

The chain carries TRBV7-2 and TRBJ1-2; TRBD1 might be the D (5 bases). V gave up 1 base and J gave up 6 bases, with 15 bases separating them. CDR1 is SGHTA and CDR2 is FQGNSA in the germline V gene. The CDR3 sequence is 15 residues long. The CDR3 nucleotides read TGTGCCAGCAGCTTAGTGGGTGGATCGGGGGATGGCTACACCTTC. Its translation is CASSLVGGSGDGYTF.

This chain joins TRBV5-1 and TRBJ2-2; possible D gene TRBD2, 7 bases. V dropped 2 bases and J dropped 7 bases, with 12 bases sitting between them. CDR3 length equals 14 residues. Germline V lookup: CDR1 SGHRS, CDR2 YFSETQ. Here the CDR3 reads CASSFGGANGELFF. The CDR3 bases are TGCGCCAGCAGCTTTGGGGGGGCAAACGGGGAGCTGTTTTTT.

This clonotype showed up just a few times. This chain links TRBV10-1 with TRBJ1-1; D is undetermined. Trimming left V 0 bases short and J 0 bases short, with 2 bases between. The CDR3 runs 13 residues. Germline CDR1 reads WNHNN; CDR2 reads SYGVQD (reference sequence). The CDR3 DNA reads as TGCGCCAGCAGTGAGTCGGTGAACACTGAAGCTTTCTTT. Amino acid sequence: CASSESVNTEAFF.

This clonotype was observed a few times. This CDR3 reads CASSKCLSVDPYEQYF. The CDR3 bases are TGTGCCAGCAGCAAATGTCTGTCTGTGGATCCCTACGAGCAGTACTTC. The chain employs TRBV21-1 and TRBJ2-7; the table's D call, TRBD1, was not checked against the DNA. TRBV21-1 corresponds to a pseudogene. The length of the CDR3 is 16 residues.

The gene calls are TRBV5-1 and TRBJ1-1; no clear D. There are 14 residues in the CDR3. Between the trimmed V and J ends, which lost 6 bases and 1 base, there was a span of 13 bases. The germline gives CDR1 SGHRS, CDR2 YFSETQ. The CDR3 sequence is CASTSSSGNTEAFF. The CDR3 DNA reads as TGCGCCAGCACCTCGAGTTCCGGGAACACTGAAGCTTTCTTT.

This chain connects TRBV7-9 to TRBJ1-1; maybe TRBD1 (5 bases). This CDR3 is 17 amino acids long. The V gene lost 1 base and the J gene lost 3 bases, with 18 bases spanning the gap. CDR1 and CDR2 (germline): SEHNR, FQNEAQ (reference sequence). CDR3 protein: CASSLGGRGDPDTEAFF. DNA for the CDR3: TGTGCCAGCAGCTTAGGAGGGAGAGGGGACCCCGACACTGAAGCTTTCTTT.

The rearrangement uses TRBV18 and TRBJ1-5; tentative D call: TRBD1 (5 bases). The CDR3 consists of 12 residues. Trimming shortened V by 6 bases and J by 11 bases, and 14 bases separated the two germline ends. Germline V lookup: CDR1 KGHSH, CDR2 LQKENI. The CDR3 nucleotides read TGTGCCAGCTCCCCCAGGGAAGGTACCCAGCATTTT. This gives the protein CASSPREGTQHF.

The chain uses TRBV11-3 and TRBJ2-5; D could derive from TRBD1 or TRBD2 (5 bases each). Germline V gene sequence: CDR1 SGHNT, CDR2 YENEEA. Trimming left V 3 bases short and J 3 bases short, with 5 bases between. This CDR3 has 12 amino acids. CDR3 DNA: TGTGCCAGCAGCTTGGGGGAAGAGACCCAGTACTTC. Protein product: CASSLGEETQYF.

The V gene is TRBV11-3, the J gene TRBJ2-3; 11 bases fit TRBD2. The CDR3 consists of 15 residues. Germline CDR1 is SGHNT and CDR2 is YENEEA. J lost 6 bases, V lost 4 bases, and 6 bases had no gene match. CDR3 in DNA: TGTGCCAGCAGCTCCCGACTAGCGGGACTGGATACGCAGTATTTT. Protein: CASSSRLAGLDTQYF.

This clonotype was counted between two and nine times. V gene TRBV30 combines with J gene TRBJ1-6; 9 nucleotides match TRBD1. V trimming: 5 bases; J trimming: 10 bases; junction bases outside the gene matches: 12. CDR1 is GTSNPN and CDR2 is SVGIG in the germline V gene (reference sequence). The CDR3 has 15 amino acids. The CDR3 bases are TGTGCCTGGGGCCGACAGGGGGTCGGGAGCTCACCCCTCCACTTT. Translated: CAWGRQGVGSSPLHF.

The rearrangement uses TRBV9 and TRBJ2-5; no clear D. Germline assignment: CDR1 SGDLS and CDR2 YYNGEE. With 0 bases removed from V and 7 bases from J, the gap between germline ends came to 10 bases. CDR3 length: 13 residues. CDR3 sequence reads: CASSVVLVGTQYF. The CDR3 DNA reads TGTGCCAGCAGCGTAGTCCTGGTTGGGACCCAGTACTTC.

This clonotype was observed a handful of times. The chain links TRBV7-9 to TRBJ2-2, with D possibly being TRBD1 or TRBD2 (5 bases each). The germline gives CDR1 SEHNR, CDR2 FQNEAQ (reference sequence). The CDR3 is made up of 15 amino acids. Trimming left V 3 bases short and J 3 bases short, with 11 bases between. The CDR3 nucleotides are TGTGCCAGCAGCTTTGGTGGGGGTGACACCGGGGAGCTGTTTTTT. The encoded protein is CASSFGGGDTGELFF.

V is TRBV9 and J is TRBJ1-1; D gene unclear. The V end lost 1 base, the J end lost 4 bases, and 11 bases lay between the germline ends. Germline CDR1 SGDLS, CDR2 YYNGEE. The CDR3 runs to 14 residues. CDR3 sequence reads: CASSVSLVPTEAFF. The CDR3 bases are TGTGCCAGCAGCGTAAGCCTGGTGCCCACTGAAGCTTTCTTT.

This clonotype turned up a few times. The chain couples TRBV20-1 to TRBJ2-4; D might be TRBD1 or TRBD2, each matching 7 bases. Germline V gene data show CDR1 as DFQATT and CDR2 as SNEGSKA (reference sequence). The CDR3 extends over 13 amino acids. V lost 8 bases and J 8 bases, leaving 19 bases between the germline ends. The CDR3 DNA reads TGCAGTACCAGGGAGGGGGCGAGAGACATTCAGTACTTC. Its translation: CSTREGARDIQYF.